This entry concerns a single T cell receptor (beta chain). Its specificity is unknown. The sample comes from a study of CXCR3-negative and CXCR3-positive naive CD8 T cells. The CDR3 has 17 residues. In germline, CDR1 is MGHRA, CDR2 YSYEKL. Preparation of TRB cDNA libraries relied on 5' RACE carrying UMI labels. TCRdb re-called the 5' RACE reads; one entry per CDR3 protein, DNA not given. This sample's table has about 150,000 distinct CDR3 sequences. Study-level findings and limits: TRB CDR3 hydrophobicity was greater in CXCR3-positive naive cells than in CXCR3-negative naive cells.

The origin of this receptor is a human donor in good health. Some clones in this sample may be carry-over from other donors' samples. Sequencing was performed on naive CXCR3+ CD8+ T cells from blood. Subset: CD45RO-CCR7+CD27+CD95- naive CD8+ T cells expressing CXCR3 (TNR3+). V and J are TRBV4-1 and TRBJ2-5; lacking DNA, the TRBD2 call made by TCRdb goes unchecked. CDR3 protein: CASSPGWTGGPQETQYF.